These 3 T cell receptor beta chains share one sample of origin, sequenced in a study of long-term antiretroviral therapy in people with HIV. Sequencing relied on immunoSEQ assay v3.0, run at survey level. Method: immunoSEQ multiplex PCR; TCRdb's copy keeps in-frame clones and lacks some. Of 35,000 to 45,000 clones listed, around four fifths are singletons. This specimen was unsorted PBMCs, taken 0.3 years after starting antiretroviral therapy. The receptors were sampled from a man between 18 and 29 years old with HIV.

The rearrangement uses TRBV6-4 and TRBJ2-2; D is unclear. Germline loops: CDR1 MRHNA, CDR2 SNTAGT. CDR3 length: 13 amino acids. With 2 bases removed from V and 2 bases from J, the gap between germline ends came to 3 bases. The DNA for the CDR3 is TGTGCCAGCAGTGACACTAACACCGGGGAGCTGTTTTTT. This gives the protein CASSDTNTGELFF.

The V gene is TRBV19, the J gene TRBJ2-7, with D possibly TRBD2 on 6 matching bases. This CDR3 spans 16 amino acids. Trimming removed 3 bases at V and 5 bases at J, with 20 bases between. Germline V gene data show CDR1 as LNHDA and CDR2 as SQIVND (reference sequence). As DNA, the CDR3 is TGTGCCAGTAGTATTTCTGTTCGGGAGTTCAGAAACGAGCAGTACTTC. It codes for CASSISVREFRNEQYF.

This clone was seen only a few times. The chain joins TRBV6-5 to TRBJ2-7, with D perhaps matching TRBD1 (6 bases). In germline, CDR1 is MNHEY, CDR2 SVGAGI. The CDR3 contains 16 residues. The germline V and J ends were trimmed by 0 bases and 5 bases, with 17 bases remaining between them. This CDR3 reads CASSYSSQGYRDEQYF. DNA for the CDR3: TGTGCCAGCAGTTACTCGAGTCAGGGATACAGGGACGAGCAGTACTTC.